Sequencing of this T cell receptor beta chain was carried out in a study of brain metastases from non-small cell lung cancer. Germline assignment: CDR1 MNHNS and CDR2 SASEGT. The CDR3 loop spans 14 amino acids. Trimming cost V 0 bases and J 6 bases, with 9 bases left between them. Generated by immunoSEQ multiplex PCR, the TCRdb table keeps only in-frame clones and is missing some. The table lists roughly 6,200 clones, roughly 80% of them singletons. The chain carries TRBV6-1 and TRBJ1-5; D might be TRBD1 (5 bases). What was sequenced was primary lung tumor tissue. The sequence derives from a donor aged 40 or older with non-small cell lung cancer. The CDR3 DNA sequence: TGTGCCAGCAGTGAAGCGGGGGGGAGTCAGCCCCAGCATTTT. As protein: CASSEAGGSQPQHF.